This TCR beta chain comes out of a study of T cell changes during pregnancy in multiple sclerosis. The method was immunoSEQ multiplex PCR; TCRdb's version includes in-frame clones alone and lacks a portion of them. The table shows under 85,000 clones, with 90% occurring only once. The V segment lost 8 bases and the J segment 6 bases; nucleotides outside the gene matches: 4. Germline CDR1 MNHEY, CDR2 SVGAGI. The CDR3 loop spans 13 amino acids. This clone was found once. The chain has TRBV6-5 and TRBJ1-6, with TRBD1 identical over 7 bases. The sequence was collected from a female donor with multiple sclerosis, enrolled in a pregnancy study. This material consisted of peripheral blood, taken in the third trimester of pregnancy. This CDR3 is CASRRQGNSPLHF. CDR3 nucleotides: TGTGCCAGCCGGCGACAGGGTAATTCACCCCTCCACTTT.